This T cell receptor beta chain was obtained from a study of cytomegalovirus exposure and HLA in healthy donors (dated by TCRdb to 2017 to 2019). For context, the study as a whole: According to a later analysis, the roughly 120 validation repertoires were produced on the same platform as the roughly 700 repertoires of the first cohort. The study was designed to test whether signatures of past pathogen exposure could be identified by cataloging public T cell receptors. High-throughput TCR immunosequencing, statistical association of individual TCRs with disease status, and machine learning were combined to predict cytomegalovirus infection status. Along with the approximately 670-subject first cohort, a separate validation cohort of more than 90 different subjects was used. The research as a whole found: The study gave a list of 150 to 200 TCR beta chains associated with cytomegalovirus. The validation cohort had no HLA typing available for a later analysis, so co-occurrence within that cohort was assessed over all 120 or so repertoires. In vitro tests confirmed that a few of the cytomegalovirus-associated TCR beta chains recognize cytomegalovirus antigens. According to the authors, the approach could potentially be generalized to other disease states and immunological phenotypes. In both the original and validation cohorts, the classifier was reported to diagnose cytomegalovirus status with high specificity and sensitivity. While some public TCRs were present in many individuals, most TCR sequences turned up only very rarely across donors. Subsequent analysis determined that TCRs grouped into clusters in the first cohort also showed a tendency toward co-occurrence across the roughly 110 validation repertoires, and 85% to 95% of cluster scores exceeded 0.

Between the V and J ends, shortened by 3 bases and 11 bases respectively, the junction contains 21 bases. The CDR3, cysteine through phenylalanine, is 15 amino acids long. The DNA shown is the 45-base CDR3, in frame from base 1. The germline V gene provides CDR1 SGHRS and CDR2 YFSETQ. The library was obtained by the immunoSEQ multiplex PCR assay. As for the authors' bioinformatics: A statistical classification framework was developed to diagnose cytomegalovirus status using the catalog of TCR beta chain sequences. TCRdb limited this immuneACCESS table to in-frame rearrangements with V and J called. A share of clones is missing; checked studies link under half to unresolved V genes, and the rest is unexplained. V and J calls and clone size are as listed in that table; D and trimming were resolved from the DNA. Present in this sample are approximately 170,000 clones, roughly 89% of which were seen just once. In total, the top ten clones hold roughly 3% of the sample.

Donors formed part of the validation cohort, which comprised fewer than 150 subjects and was distinct from the first cohort of fewer than 750 subjects. This clone was seen only once. The antigen this receptor binds is unknown. No much larger clonotype is one base removed from it; base qualities were not supplied. Rearrangement joined TRBV5-1 to TRBJ2-1; perhaps TRBD2 is the D gene, with 6 bases matching. This receptor was obtained from a woman under 30 in good health and CMV-seropositive. The sequenced sample was PBMCs. The nucleotides are TGCGCCAGCAGCTCCCAAGGGCGGGGCCCCCTAAAGCAGTTCTTC. It encodes CASSSQGRGPLKQFF.